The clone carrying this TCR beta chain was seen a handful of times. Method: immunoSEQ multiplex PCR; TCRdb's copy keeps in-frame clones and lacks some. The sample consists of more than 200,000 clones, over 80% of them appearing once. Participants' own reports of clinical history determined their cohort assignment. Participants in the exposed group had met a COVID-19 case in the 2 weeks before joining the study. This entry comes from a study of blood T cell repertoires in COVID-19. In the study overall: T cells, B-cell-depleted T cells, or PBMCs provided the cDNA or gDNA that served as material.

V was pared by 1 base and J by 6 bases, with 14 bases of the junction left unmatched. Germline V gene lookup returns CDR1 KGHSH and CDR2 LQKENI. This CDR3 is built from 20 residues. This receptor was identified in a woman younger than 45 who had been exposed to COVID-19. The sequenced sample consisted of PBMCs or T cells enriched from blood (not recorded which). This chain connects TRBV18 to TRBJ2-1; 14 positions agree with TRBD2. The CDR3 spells CASSPRPLTGLAGAGNEQFF. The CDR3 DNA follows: TGTGCCAGCTCACCACGTCCGTTAACGGGACTAGCGGGAGCTGGCAATGAGCAGTTCTTC. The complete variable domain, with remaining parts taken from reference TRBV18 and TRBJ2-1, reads NAGVMQNPRHLVRRRGQEARLRCSPMKGHSHVYWYRQLPEEGLKFMVYLQKENIIDESGMPKERFSAEFPKEGPSILRIQQVVRGDSAAYFCASSPRPLTGLAGAGNEQFFGPGTRLTVL.